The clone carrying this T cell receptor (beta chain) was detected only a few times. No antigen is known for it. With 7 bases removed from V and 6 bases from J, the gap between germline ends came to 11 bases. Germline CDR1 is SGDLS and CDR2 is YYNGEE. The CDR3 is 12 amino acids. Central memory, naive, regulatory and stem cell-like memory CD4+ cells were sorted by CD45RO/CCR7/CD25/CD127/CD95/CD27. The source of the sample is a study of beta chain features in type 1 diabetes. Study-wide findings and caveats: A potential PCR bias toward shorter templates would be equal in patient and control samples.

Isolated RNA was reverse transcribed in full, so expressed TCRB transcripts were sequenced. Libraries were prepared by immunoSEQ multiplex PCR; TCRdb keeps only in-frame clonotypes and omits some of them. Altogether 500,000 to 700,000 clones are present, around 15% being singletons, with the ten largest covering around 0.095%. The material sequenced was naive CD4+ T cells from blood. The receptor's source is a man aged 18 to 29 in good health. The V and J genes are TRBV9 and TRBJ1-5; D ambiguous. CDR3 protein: CASGRPGQPQHF. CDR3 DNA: TGTGCCAGCGGTCGTCCGGGTCAGCCCCAGCATTTT. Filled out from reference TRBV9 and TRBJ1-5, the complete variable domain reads DSGVTQTPKHLITATGQRVTLRCSPRSGDLSVYWYQQSLDQGLQFLIQYYNGEERAKGNILERFSAQQFPDLHSELNLSSLELGDSALYFCASGRPGQPQHFGDGTRLSIL.